One sample yielded the 28 T cell receptor beta chains listed below, sequenced in a study of control samples from healthy donors and cancer patients. Repertoires were generated with immunoSEQ multiplex PCR, while TCRdb's copy carries only in-frame clones and drops some. The sample consists of 130,000 to 150,000 clones, roughly 93% of them appearing once. What was sequenced was blood. The receptors shown here come from a man aged 18 to 29 in good health.

The chain links TRBV12-3 or TRBV12-4 to TRBJ1-5, with D tentatively TRBD1 (5 bases). V was clipped by 8 bases and J by 8 bases, with 13 bases between them. CDR3 size: 12 residues. The CDR3 protein is CASSGVVEPQHF. The CDR3, as DNA: TGTGCCAGCTCGGGGGTCGTCGAGCCCCAGCATTTT.

V and J are TRBV24-1 and TRBJ1-4; unclear D gene. The CDR3 extends over 18 amino acids. With 1 base removed from V and 8 bases from J, the gap between germline ends came to 22 bases. Germline V lookup: CDR1 KGHDR, CDR2 SFDVKD. CDR3 nucleotide sequence: TGTGCCACCAGTGATTTCAGCGGCACACGAACCAGAATAGAAAAACTGTTTTTT. The encoded protein is CATSDFSGTRTRIEKLFF.

V is TRBV12-3 or TRBV12-4 and J is TRBJ1-1, with TRBD1 matching 8 bases. J lost 11 bases, V lost 3 bases, and 8 bases had no gene match. This CDR3 is 13 amino acids long. The CDR3 is CASSFGQGHPAFF. The CDR3 coding sequence is TGTGCCAGCAGTTTCGGACAGGGACACCCGGCTTTCTTT.

The chain carries TRBV28 and TRBJ1-1; the D gene is possibly TRBD1 (6 bases). CDR1 is MDHEN and CDR2 is SYDVKM in the germline V gene. This CDR3 region has 15 residues. V shed 3 bases and J shed 5 bases, with 16 bases lying between them. CDR3 loop: CASSFSQGGDTEAFF. CDR3 DNA: TGTGCCAGCAGTTTTTCACAGGGAGGAGATACTGAAGCTTTCTTT.

The V gene is TRBV10-3, the J gene TRBJ1-6; 7 nucleotides line up with TRBD1. V was clipped by 2 bases and J by 7 bases; unmatched bases: 5. CDR1 is ENHRY and CDR2 is SYGVKD in the germline V gene. The CDR3 spans 15 residues. CDR3 residues: CAISEGDSSNSPLHF. CDR3 sequence (DNA): TGTGCCATCAGTGAGGGGGACAGTTCCAATTCACCCCTCCACTTT.

The V gene is TRBV7-2, the J gene TRBJ2-7; D is ambiguous. Germline-derived CDR1 and CDR2 are SGHTA and FQGNSA. V lost 4 bases and J lost 8, with 18 bases in between. The length of the CDR3 is 14 residues. The CDR3 DNA is TGTGCCAGCAGCTCAGTCGTAGGCAGCCTTAAGCAGTACTTC. Residues: CASSSVVGSLKQYF.

The rearrangement joins TRBV5-1 to TRBJ2-3, with 11 bases that match TRBD2. CDR3 length: 16 residues. Germline V lookup: CDR1 SGHRS, CDR2 YFSETQ. V was pared by 6 bases and J by 7 bases, with 13 bases of the junction left unmatched. The CDR3 DNA follows: TGCGCCAGCAACCCCCAGACTAGCGGGACCGTATATACGCAGTATTTT. As protein: CASNPQTSGTVYTQYF.

The chain combines TRBV28 with TRBJ2-5, with D perhaps matching TRBD1 or TRBD2 (6 bases each). The CDR3 totals 13 residues. The germline V and J ends were trimmed by 5 bases and 6 bases, with 13 bases remaining between them. From germline, CDR1 is MDHEN and CDR2 SYDVKM. The CDR3 protein is CASSLGGMKTQYF. The CDR3 region has the DNA TGTGCCAGCAGTCTGGGGGGCATGAAGACCCAGTACTTC.

The V gene is TRBV12-3 or TRBV12-4, the J gene TRBJ2-7; unclear D gene. The CDR3 contains 12 residues. V was cut by 6 bases and J by 3 bases, with 9 bases left in between. CDR3 coding DNA: TGTGCCAGCAGGGAATCATACTACGAGCAGTACTTC. This gives the protein CASRESYYEQYF.

The gene calls are TRBV7-2 and TRBJ2-1, with D uncertain. The V end lost 1 base, the J end lost 4 bases, and 14 bases lay between the germline ends. This CDR3 has 16 amino acids. Germline CDR1 reads SGHTA; CDR2 reads FQGNSA. The CDR3 region is CASSLVSGSSYNEQFF. The DNA for the CDR3 is TGTGCCAGCAGCTTAGTCTCAGGTTCCTCTTACAATGAGCAGTTCTTC.

The chain employs TRBV28 and TRBJ2-7; D perhaps matches TRBD2 (6 bases). Germline CDR1 reads MDHEN; CDR2 reads SYDVKM. Trimming cost V 6 bases and J 5 bases, with 17 bases left between them. The CDR3 totals 14 residues. The CDR3 spells CASSHSSGVHEQYF. CDR3 nucleotide sequence: TGTGCCAGCAGCCACTCCTCGGGGGTCCACGAGCAGTACTTC.

The chain couples TRBV30 to TRBJ1-1, with 8 nucleotides matching TRBD1. This CDR3 region has 13 residues. The V segment lost 7 bases and the J segment 6 bases; nucleotides outside the gene matches: 10. Germline V gene data show CDR1 as GTSNPN and CDR2 as SVGIG (reference sequence). The CDR3, as DNA: TGTGCCTCCCTCAGTCGACAGGGGCCTGAAGCTTTCTTT. This codes for CASLSRQGPEAFF.

The CDR3 is CASSIWGLAGSETQYF. CDR3 sequence (DNA): TGTGCCAGTAGTATATGGGGACTAGCGGGATCAGAGACCCAGTACTTC. The V gene is TRBV19, the J gene TRBJ2-5; 13 bases map to TRBD2. Trimming cost V 2 bases and J 4 bases; bases outside gene matches: 4. The CDR3 covers 16 residues. Germline V CDR1 and CDR2: LNHDA, SQIVND (reference sequence). Combining the CDR3 with reference TRBV19 and TRBJ2-5 gives the whole variable domain DGGITQSPKYLFRKEGQNVTLSCEQNLNHDAMYWYRQDPGQGLRLIYYSQIVNDFQKGDIAEGYSVSREKKESFPLTVTSAQKNPTAFYLCASSIWGLAGSETQYFGPGTRLLVL.

The genes are TRBV11-2 and TRBJ2-7; unclear D gene. Germline CDR1 SGHAT, CDR2 FQNNGV. Trimming stripped 6 bases from V and 0 bases from J, with 9 bases between. The CDR3 spans 13 residues. The CDR3 region has the DNA TGTGCCAGCAGATCGGTCATCTCCTACGAGCAGTACTTC. Its translation: CASRSVISYEQYF.

V usage is TRBV7-9 and J usage is TRBJ2-3; 10 bases agree with TRBD2. The CDR3 is made up of 16 amino acids. The germline V gene has CDR1 SEHNR and CDR2 FQNEAQ (reference sequence). After removal of 4 bases from V and 2 bases from J, the junction contained 6 bases not matched to a gene. The CDR3: CASSSALAGSTDTQYF. In DNA, the CDR3 is TGTGCCAGCAGCTCGGCACTAGCGGGGTCCACAGATACGCAGTATTTT.

This chain uses TRBV4-1 with TRBJ1-1; D may be TRBD1 (5 bases). Germline V gene lookup returns CDR1 MGHRA and CDR2 YSYEKL. V lost 6 bases and J 4 bases, leaving 12 bases between the germline ends. The CDR3 length is 13 residues. The DNA for the CDR3 is TGCGCCAGCAGTTATACGGGGGGCACTGAAGCTTTCTTT. It encodes CASSYTGGTEAFF.

The genes are TRBV7-9 and TRBJ2-1; D ambiguous. CDR3 length equals 15 residues. Looked up from germline, CDR1 is SEHNR and CDR2 is FQNEAQ (reference sequence). Trimming removed 2 bases from V and 2 bases from J, with 10 bases in between. The CDR3 nucleotides are TGTGCCAGCAGCTTAAAGGGCGGAGCCTACAATGAGCAGTTCTTC. Its protein is CASSLKGGAYNEQFF.

This clone has a handful of counts. The J gene is TRBJ1-5, the V gene TRBV28; possible D gene TRBD1, 5 bases. V was clipped by 10 bases and J by 9 bases, with 22 bases between them. The CDR3 loop spans 14 amino acids. From germline, CDR1 is MDHEN and CDR2 SYDVKM. The CDR3 loop is CATGRGDRVGPQHF. CDR3 bases: TGTGCCACCGGACGAGGGGATCGGGTTGGGCCCCAGCATTTT.

This clone has just one count. V usage is TRBV29-1 and J usage is TRBJ2-2; tentative D call: TRBD1 (6 bases). This CDR3 has 13 amino acids. V was cut by 2 bases and J by 6 bases, with 10 bases left in between. Germline CDR1 SQVTM, CDR2 ANQGSEA. CDR3 nucleotide sequence: TGCAGCGTTGAATTTGCAGGGGCCGGGGAGCTGTTTTTT. This translates into CSVEFAGAGELFF.

The rearrangement joins TRBV2 to TRBJ1-1; 7 bases are shared with TRBD1. Germline assignment: CDR1 SNHLY and CDR2 FYNNEI. This CDR3 is built from 14 residues. J was trimmed by 3 bases and V by 6 bases; bases with no gene match: 7. The CDR3 loop is CASRNRGEDTEAFF. The CDR3 coding sequence is TGTGCCAGCAGAAACAGGGGCGAGGACACTGAAGCTTTCTTT.

The rearrangement uses TRBV6-2 or TRBV6-3 and TRBJ2-1; 8 nucleotides agree with TRBD2. This CDR3 is 16 amino acids long. The V segment lost 7 bases and the J segment 10 bases; nucleotides outside the gene matches: 18. The germline V gene has CDR1 MNHEY and CDR2 SVGEGT. The CDR3 protein is CASNSSPRLTGGEQFF. The CDR3 DNA reads TGTGCCAGCAATTCCTCCCCTCGGTTGACGGGGGGGGAGCAGTTCTTC.

The gene calls are TRBV7-3 and TRBJ2-3; D possibly corresponds to TRBD2 (6 bases). Germline CDR1 reads SGHTA; CDR2 reads FQGTGA. CDR3 length: 15 residues. V lost 5 bases and J 1 base, leaving 13 bases between the germline ends. CDR3 bases: TGTGCCAGCAGCCCCAGCGGGCTCCGCACAGATACGCAGTATTTT. This sequence encodes CASSPSGLRTDTQYF.

In DNA form, the CDR3 reads TGTGCCAGCAGTTTATCTTCAGGTTGGCAGCCCCAGCATTTT. The encoded protein is CASSLSSGWQPQHF. The V gene is TRBV27, the J gene TRBJ1-5; D gene unclear. V was trimmed by 0 bases and J by 7 bases, leaving 10 bases between them. CDR1 and CDR2 from the germline V gene are MNHEY and SMNVEV (reference sequence). The CDR3 consists of 14 residues.

The chain employs TRBV21-1 and TRBJ1-6; the table's TRBD1 call for D was not verified on the DNA. TRBV21-1 is labeled a pseudogene. This CDR3 has 17 residues. CDR3 bases: TGTGCCACTCGGGCGGGACAGGGGAGCTCCTATAATTCACCCCTCCACTTT. It specifies CATRAGQGSSYNSPLHF.

The chain couples TRBV9 to TRBJ1-4; 8 bases are a match to TRBD1. This CDR3 comprises 14 residues. CDR1 is SGDLS, CDR2 YYNGEE, per germline. With V trimmed by 4 bases and J by 10 bases, 9 bases remained unmatched. CDR3 coding DNA: TGTGCCAGCAGCCTGAGACAGGGGTTAGGAAAACTGTTTTTT. Translating gives CASSLRQGLGKLFF.

The chain is built from TRBV19 and TRBJ2-4; D not certain. V was clipped by 7 bases and J by 3 bases, with 10 bases between them. The germline CDR1 and CDR2 sequences are LNHDA and SQIVND (reference sequence). This CDR3 has 13 amino acids. Here the CDR3 DNA reads TGTGCCAGTAATACTTGGGGCAAAAACATTCAGTACTTC. Amino acids: CASNTWGKNIQYF.

V usage is TRBV20-1 and J usage is TRBJ1-1; D gene unclear. CDR1 is DFQATT and CDR2 is SNEGSKA in the germline V gene (reference sequence). The CDR3 is 11 amino acids. V lost 4 bases and J lost 6, with 9 bases in between. Here the CDR3 DNA reads TGCAGTGCTATTCTAGACGCTGAAGCTTTCTTT. Translated: CSAILDAEAFF.

The chain has TRBV4-3 and TRBJ2-7; TRBD1 matches 7 bases. The CDR3 covers 13 residues. The germline V gene encodes CDR1 LGHNA and CDR2 YSLEER. J gave up 4 bases and V 4 bases, and 4 bases lay outside the gene matches. The CDR3 DNA reads as TGCGCCAGCAGCCGGAACAGGGGATACGAGCAGTACTTC. Translating it yields CASSRNRGYEQYF.